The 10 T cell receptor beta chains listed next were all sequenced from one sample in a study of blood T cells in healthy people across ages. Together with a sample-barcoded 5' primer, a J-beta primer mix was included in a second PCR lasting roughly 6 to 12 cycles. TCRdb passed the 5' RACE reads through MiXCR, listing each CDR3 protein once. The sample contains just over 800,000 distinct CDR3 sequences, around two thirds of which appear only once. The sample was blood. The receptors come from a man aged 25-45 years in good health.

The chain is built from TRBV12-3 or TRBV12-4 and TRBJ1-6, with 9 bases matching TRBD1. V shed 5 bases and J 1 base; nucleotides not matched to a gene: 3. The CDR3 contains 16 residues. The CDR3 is CASSRQGGSYNSPLHF. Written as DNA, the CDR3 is TGTGCCAGCAGTCGACAGGGGGGATCCTATAATTCACCCCTCCACTTT.

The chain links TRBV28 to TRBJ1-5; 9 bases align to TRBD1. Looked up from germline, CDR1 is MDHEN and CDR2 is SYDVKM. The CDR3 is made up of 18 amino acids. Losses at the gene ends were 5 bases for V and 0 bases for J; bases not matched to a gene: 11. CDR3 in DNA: TGTGCCAGCAGTCCCCACCGGCGGGACAGGGATAGCAATCAGCCCCAGCATTTT. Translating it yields CASSPHRRDRDSNQPQHF.

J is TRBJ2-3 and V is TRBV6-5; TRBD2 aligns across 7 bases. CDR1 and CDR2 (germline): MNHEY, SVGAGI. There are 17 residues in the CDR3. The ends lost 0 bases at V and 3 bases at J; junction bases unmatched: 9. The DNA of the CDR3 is TGTGCCAGCAGTTACTCCGCTAGTGGCGGGAGAACAGATACGCAGTATTTT. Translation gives CASSYSASGGRTDTQYF.

CDR3 sequence (DNA): TGCAGTGCCTGGACAGGGGGCGGCAATCAGCCCCAGCATTTT. Translated, it gives CSAWTGGGNQPQHF. The chain is built from TRBV20-1 and TRBJ1-5; the match to TRBD1 covers 11 bases. The CDR3 runs 14 residues. V lost 6 bases, J lost 2 bases, and 3 bases stayed unmatched. Germline-derived CDR1 and CDR2 are DFQATT and SNEGSKA (reference sequence).

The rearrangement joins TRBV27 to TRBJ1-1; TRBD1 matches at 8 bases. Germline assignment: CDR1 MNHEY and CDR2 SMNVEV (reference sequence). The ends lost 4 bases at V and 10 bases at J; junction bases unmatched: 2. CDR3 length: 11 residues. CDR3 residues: CASSSTGGAFF. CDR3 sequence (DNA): TGTGCCAGCAGTTCCACAGGGGGAGCTTTCTTT.

CDR3 coding DNA: TGTGCCAGCAGTCCAAGTGGGTCAGGCGTCTACGAGCAGTACTTC. This translates into CASSPSGSGVYEQYF. The chain couples TRBV12-3 or TRBV12-4 to TRBJ2-7; D unresolved. The CDR3 totals 15 residues. Trimming removed 5 bases at V and 3 bases at J, with 17 bases between.

The CDR3 DNA sequence: TGTGCCAGCAGCTTAGTTGCGGGGGGGCAGTTCTTC. The encoded protein is CASSLVAGGQFF. This chain connects TRBV7-2 to TRBJ2-1, with 8 positions matching TRBD2. The germline CDR1 and CDR2 sequences are SGHTA and FQGNSA. The trim removed 1 base at V and 12 bases at J, leaving 2 bases unmatched. This CDR3 contains 12 residues.

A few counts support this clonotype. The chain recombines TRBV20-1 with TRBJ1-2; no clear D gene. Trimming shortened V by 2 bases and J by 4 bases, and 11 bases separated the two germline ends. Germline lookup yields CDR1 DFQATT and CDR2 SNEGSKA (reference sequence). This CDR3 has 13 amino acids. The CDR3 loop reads CSARSMDGYGYTF. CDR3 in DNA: TGCAGTGCTAGATCTATGGATGGCTATGGCTACACCTTC.

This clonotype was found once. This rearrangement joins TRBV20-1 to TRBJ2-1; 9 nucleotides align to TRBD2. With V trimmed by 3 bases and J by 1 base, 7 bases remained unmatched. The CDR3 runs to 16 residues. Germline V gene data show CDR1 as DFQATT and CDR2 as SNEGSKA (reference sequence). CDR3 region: CSASRTTSGSYNEQFF. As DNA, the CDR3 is TGCAGTGCTAGCCGAACGACTAGCGGTTCCTACAATGAGCAGTTCTTC.

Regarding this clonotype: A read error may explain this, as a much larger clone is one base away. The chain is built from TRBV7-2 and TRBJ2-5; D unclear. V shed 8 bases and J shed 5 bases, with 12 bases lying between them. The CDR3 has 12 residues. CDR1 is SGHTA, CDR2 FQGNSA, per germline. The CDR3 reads CASAKLWETQYF. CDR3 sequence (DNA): TGTGCCAGCGCTAAGCTTTGGGAGACCCAGTACTTC.